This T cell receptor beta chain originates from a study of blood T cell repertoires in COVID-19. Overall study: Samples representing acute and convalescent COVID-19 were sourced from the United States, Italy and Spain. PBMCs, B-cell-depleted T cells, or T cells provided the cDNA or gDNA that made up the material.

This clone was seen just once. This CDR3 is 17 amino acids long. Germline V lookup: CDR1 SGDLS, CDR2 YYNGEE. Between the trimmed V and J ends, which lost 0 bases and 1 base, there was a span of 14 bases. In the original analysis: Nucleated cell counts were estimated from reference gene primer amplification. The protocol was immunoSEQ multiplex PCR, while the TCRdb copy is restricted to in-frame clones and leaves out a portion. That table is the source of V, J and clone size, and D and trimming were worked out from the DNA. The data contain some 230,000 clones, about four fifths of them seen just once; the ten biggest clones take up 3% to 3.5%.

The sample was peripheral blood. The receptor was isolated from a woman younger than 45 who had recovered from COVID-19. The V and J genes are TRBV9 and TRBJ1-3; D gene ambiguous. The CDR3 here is CASSVAVDGRSGNTIYF. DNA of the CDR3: TGTGCCAGCAGCGTAGCGGTAGACGGGAGGTCTGGAAACACCATATATTTT. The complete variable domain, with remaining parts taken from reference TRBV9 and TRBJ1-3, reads DSGVTQTPKHLITATGQRVTLRCSPRSGDLSVYWYQQSLDQGLQFLIQYYNGEERAKGNILERFSAQQFPDLHSELNLSSLELGDSALYFCASSVAVDGRSGNTIYFGEGSWLTVV.